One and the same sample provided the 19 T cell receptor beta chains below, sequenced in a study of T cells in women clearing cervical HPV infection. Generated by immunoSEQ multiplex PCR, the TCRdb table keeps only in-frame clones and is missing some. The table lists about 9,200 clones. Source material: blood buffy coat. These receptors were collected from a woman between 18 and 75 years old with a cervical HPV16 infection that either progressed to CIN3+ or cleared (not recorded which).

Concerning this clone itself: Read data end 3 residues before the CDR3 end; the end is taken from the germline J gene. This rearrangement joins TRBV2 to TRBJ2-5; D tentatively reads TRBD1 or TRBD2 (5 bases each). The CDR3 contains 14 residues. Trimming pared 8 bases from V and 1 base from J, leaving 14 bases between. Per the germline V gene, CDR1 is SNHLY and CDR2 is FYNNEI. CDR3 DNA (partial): TGTGCCAGCGAAAGAGGGGCTGCCCAAGAGACC. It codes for CASERGAAQET. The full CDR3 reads CASERGAAQETQYF.

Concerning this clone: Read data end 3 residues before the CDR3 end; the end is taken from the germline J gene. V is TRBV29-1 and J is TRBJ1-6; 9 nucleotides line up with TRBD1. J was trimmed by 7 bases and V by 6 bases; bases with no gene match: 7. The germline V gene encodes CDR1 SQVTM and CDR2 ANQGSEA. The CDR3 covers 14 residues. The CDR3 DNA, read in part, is TGCAGCGTCTCCCCCGGGACAGGGAATTCACCC. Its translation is CSVSPGTGNSP. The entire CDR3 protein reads CSVSPGTGNSPLHF.

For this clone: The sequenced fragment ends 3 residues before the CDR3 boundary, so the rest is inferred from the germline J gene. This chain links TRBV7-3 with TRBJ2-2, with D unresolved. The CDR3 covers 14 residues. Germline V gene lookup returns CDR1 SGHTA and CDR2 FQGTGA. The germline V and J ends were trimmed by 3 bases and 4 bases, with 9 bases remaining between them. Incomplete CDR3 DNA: TGTGCCAGCAGCTTCCAGCGAGGCACCGGGGAG. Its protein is CASSFQRGTGE. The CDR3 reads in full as CASSFQRGTGELFF.

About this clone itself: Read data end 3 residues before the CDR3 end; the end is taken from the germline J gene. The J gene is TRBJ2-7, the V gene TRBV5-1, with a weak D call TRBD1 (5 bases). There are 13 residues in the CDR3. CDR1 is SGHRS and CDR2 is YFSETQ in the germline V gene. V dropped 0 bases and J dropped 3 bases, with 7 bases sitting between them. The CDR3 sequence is CASSLEQDYEQYF. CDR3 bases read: TGCGCCAGCAGCTTGGAACAGGACTACGAG.

The CDR3: CASSLVAGVYGYTF. The sequenced part of the CDR3 DNA is TGTGCCAGCAGCTTAGTGGCAGGGGTGTATGGC. The chain links TRBV11-2 to TRBJ1-2; tentative D call: TRBD1 (6 bases). The read terminates 3 residues ahead of where the CDR3 ends, so the germline J gene completes it. Germline assignment: CDR1 SGHAT and CDR2 FQNNGV. This CDR3 contains 14 residues. V lost 1 base, J lost 5 bases, and 11 bases lay in between.

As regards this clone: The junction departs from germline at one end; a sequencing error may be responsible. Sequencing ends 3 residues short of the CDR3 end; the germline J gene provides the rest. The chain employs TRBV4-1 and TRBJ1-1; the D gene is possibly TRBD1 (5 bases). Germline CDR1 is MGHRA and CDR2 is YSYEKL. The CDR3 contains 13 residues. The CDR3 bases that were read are TGCGCCAGCCGCCACGACAGCACCACTGAA. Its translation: CASRHDSTTE. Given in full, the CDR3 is CASRHDSTTEAFF.

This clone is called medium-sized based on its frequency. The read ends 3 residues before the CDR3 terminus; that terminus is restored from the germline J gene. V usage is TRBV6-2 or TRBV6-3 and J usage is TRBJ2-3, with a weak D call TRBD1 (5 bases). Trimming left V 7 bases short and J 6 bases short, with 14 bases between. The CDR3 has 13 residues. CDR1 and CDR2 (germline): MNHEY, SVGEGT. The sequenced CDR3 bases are TGTGCCAGCAAGGACAACAATGGGGATACG. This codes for CASKDNNGDT. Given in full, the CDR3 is CASKDNNGDTQYF.

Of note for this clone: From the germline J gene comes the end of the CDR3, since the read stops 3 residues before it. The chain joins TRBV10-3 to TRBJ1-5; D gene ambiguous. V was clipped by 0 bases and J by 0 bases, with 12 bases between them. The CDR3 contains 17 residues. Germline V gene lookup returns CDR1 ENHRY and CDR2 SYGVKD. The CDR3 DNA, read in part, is TGTGCCATCAGTGAGTCGGTGGCAGTCCATAGCAATCAGCCC. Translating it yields CAISESVAVHSNQP. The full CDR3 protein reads CAISESVAVHSNQPQHF.

The CDR3 spells CASSYLGARGQYF. The sequenced CDR3 bases are TGTGCCAGCAGTTACTTGGGGGCTCGGGGT. The rearrangement uses TRBV6-2 or TRBV6-3 and TRBJ2-4; tentatively, D is TRBD1 (6 bases). Read data end 3 residues before the CDR3 end; the end is taken from the germline J gene. The CDR3 runs to 13 residues. The germline V gene encodes CDR1 MNHEY and CDR2 SVGEGT.

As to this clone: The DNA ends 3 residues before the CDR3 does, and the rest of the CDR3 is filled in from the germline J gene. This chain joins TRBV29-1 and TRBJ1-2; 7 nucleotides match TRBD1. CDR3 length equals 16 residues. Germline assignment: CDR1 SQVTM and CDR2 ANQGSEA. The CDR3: CSVEDTETGLPYDYTF. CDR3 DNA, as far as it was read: TGCAGCGTTGAAGATACTGAGACAGGGCTCCCCTACGAC.

The CDR3 bases that were read are TGCGCCAGCAGCCCGGGGCCTAGCGCGGCTGGGGCCAACGTC. Its protein is CASSPGPSAAGANV. The whole CDR3 reads CASSPGPSAAGANVLTF. The J gene is TRBJ2-6, the V gene TRBV5-1; tentatively, D is TRBD2 (6 bases). Read data end 3 residues before the CDR3 end; the end is taken from the germline J gene. Germline V gene sequence: CDR1 SGHRS, CDR2 YFSETQ. The CDR3 length is 17 residues. Trimming cost V 4 bases and J 2 bases, with 16 bases left between them.

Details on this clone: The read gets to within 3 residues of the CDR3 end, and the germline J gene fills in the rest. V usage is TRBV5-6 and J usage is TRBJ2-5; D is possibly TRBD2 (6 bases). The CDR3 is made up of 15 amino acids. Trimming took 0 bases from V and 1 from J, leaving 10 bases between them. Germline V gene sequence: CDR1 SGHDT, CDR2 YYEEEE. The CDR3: CASSLARGFQETQYF. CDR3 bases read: TGTGCCAGCAGCTTGGCACGGGGGTTCCAAGAGACC.

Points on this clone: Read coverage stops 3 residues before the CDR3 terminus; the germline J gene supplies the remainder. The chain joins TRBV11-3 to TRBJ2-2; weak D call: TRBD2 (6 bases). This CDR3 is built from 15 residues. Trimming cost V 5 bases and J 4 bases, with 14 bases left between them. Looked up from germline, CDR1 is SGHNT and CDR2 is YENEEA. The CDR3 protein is CASSPVRGTTGELFF. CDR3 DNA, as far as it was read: TGTGCCAGCAGCCCTGTTCGGGGGACCACCGGGGAG.

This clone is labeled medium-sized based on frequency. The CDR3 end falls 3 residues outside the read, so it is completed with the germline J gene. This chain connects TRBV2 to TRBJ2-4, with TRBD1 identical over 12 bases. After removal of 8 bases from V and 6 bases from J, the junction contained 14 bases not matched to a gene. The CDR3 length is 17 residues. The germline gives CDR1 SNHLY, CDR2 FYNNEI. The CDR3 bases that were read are TGTGCCAGCGGCTCCGGGACAGGGGGCACTAAGGCAAACATT. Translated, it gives CASGSGTGGTKANI. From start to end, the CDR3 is CASGSGTGGTKANIQYF.

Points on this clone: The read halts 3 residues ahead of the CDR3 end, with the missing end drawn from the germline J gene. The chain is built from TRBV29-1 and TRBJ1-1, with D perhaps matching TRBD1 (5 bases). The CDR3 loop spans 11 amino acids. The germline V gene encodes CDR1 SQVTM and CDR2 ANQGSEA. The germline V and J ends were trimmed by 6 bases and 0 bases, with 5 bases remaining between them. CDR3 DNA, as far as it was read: TGCAGCGTGACAGTGAACACTGAA. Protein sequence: CSVTVNTE. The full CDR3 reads CSVTVNTEAFF. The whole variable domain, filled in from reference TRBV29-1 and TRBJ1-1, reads SAVISQKPSRDICQRGTSLTIQCQVDSQVTMMFWYRQQPGQSLTLIATANQGSEATYESGFVIDKFPISRPNLTFSTLTVSNMSPEDSSIYLCSVTVNTEAFFGQGTRLTVV.

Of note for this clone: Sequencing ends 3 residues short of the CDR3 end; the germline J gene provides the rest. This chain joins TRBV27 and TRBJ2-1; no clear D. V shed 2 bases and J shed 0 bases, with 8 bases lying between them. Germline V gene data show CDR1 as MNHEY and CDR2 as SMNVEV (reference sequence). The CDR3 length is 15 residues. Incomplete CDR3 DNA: TGTGCCAGCAGTTTAGGTCTCAGCTCCTACAATGAG. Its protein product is CASSLGLSSYNE. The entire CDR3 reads CASSLGLSSYNEQFF.

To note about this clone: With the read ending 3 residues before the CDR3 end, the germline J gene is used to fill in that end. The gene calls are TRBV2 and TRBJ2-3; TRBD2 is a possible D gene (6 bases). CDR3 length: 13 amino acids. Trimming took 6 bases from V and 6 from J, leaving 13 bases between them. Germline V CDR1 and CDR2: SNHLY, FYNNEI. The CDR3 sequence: CASRGGSIDTQYF. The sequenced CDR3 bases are TGTGCCAGCAGGGGGGGATCGATCGATACG.

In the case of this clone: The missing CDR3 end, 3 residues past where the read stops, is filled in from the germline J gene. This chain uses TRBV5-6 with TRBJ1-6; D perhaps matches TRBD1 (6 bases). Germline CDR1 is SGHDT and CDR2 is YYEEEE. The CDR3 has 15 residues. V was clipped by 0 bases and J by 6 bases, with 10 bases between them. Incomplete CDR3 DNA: TGTGCCAGCAGCTTGGGACAGGTAGCTAATTCACCC. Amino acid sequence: CASSLGQVANSP. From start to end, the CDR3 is CASSLGQVANSPLHF. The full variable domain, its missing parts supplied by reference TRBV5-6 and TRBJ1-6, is DAGVTQSPTHLIKTRGQQVTLRCSPKSGHDTVSWYQQALGQGPQFIFQYYEEEERQRGNFPDRFSGHQFPNYSSELNVNALLLGDSALYLCASSLGQVANSPLHFGNGTRLTVT.

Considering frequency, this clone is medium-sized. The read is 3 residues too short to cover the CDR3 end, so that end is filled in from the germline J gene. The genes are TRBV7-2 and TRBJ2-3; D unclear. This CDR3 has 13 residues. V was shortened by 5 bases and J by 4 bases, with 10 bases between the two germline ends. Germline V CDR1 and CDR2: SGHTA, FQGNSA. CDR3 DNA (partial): TGTGCCAGCAGCCCGTTCCCCCCAGATACG. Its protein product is CASSPFPPDT. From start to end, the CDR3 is CASSPFPPDTQYF.